This T cell receptor beta chain was sequenced in a study of blood T cells in healthy people across ages. The ends were cut back, 4 bases at V and 7 bases at J, with 15 bases in the middle. The germline V gene has CDR1 SGHRS and CDR2 YFSETQ. CDR3 size: 14 residues. The authors ran a second PCR of roughly 7 to 11 cycles using a sample-barcoded 5' primer and a J-beta primer mix. A single record per CDR3 protein comes from TCRdb applying MiXCR to the 5' RACE reads. Of some 920,000 distinct CDR3 sequences detected, 45% to 60% appear once; the ten largest clones hold about a fifth. Source material: blood. The chain carries TRBV5-1 and TRBJ1-5; D might be TRBD1 (6 bases). This clonotype was sampled from a woman in her sixties in good health. The CDR3 region is CASSPQGYGQPQHF. CDR3 DNA: TGCGCCAGCAGCCCGCAGGGGTACGGGCAGCCCCAGCATTTT.